The 7 T cell receptor beta chains reported below all come from one sample, sequenced in a study of cytomegalovirus exposure and HLA in healthy donors. The PCR employed 60 Vbeta primers together with 13 Jbeta primers. Sequencing was performed with immunoSEQ multiplex PCR; in TCRdb, only in-frame clones are kept and a portion is missing. The sample lists 130,000 to 150,000 clones, around 77% seen once, with 4.5% to 5% in the top ten. Specimen: PBMCs. Receptors originate from a woman aged 50 to 60 in good health and CMV-seronegative.

V usage is TRBV6-5 and J usage is TRBJ1-1, with a possible D match to TRBD1 (6 bases). V was clipped by 6 bases and J by 3 bases, with 11 bases between them. The CDR3 contains 13 residues. Germline V gene sequence: CDR1 MNHEY, CDR2 SVGAGI. The CDR3 bases are TGTGCCAGCAGGTTGTCAGGGGACACTGAAGCTTTCTTT. Amino acids: CASRLSGDTEAFF.

The gene calls are TRBV5-1 and TRBJ2-5; the match to TRBD2 covers 8 bases. The CDR3 is made up of 17 amino acids. Germline-derived CDR1 and CDR2 are SGHRS and YFSETQ. With 0 bases clipped from V and 4 bases from J, the junction kept 11 bases outside the gene matches. CDR3 DNA: TGCGCCAGCAGCTTGGGGTCCTGGCGGGGGGTCGGAGAGACCCAGTACTTC. Translating gives CASSLGSWRGVGETQYF.

As DNA, the CDR3 is TGTGCCAGCAGCTCAGTCACGGGCTACGAGCAGTACTTC. Translation: CASSSVTGYEQYF. The chain couples TRBV7-8 to TRBJ2-7; no clear D gene. CDR1 is SGHVS, CDR2 FQNEAQ, per germline. The CDR3 totals 13 residues. V was clipped by 4 bases and J by 3 bases, with 10 bases between them.

This chain connects TRBV7-9 to TRBJ2-1; 9 nucleotides line up with TRBD1. The trim removed 3 bases at V and 7 bases at J, leaving 10 bases unmatched. The CDR3 has 16 amino acids. The germline V gene has CDR1 SEHNR and CDR2 FQNEAQ (reference sequence). The DNA for the CDR3 is TGTGCCAGCAGCTTGGGGTTCACAGGGGGCTTGAATGAGCAGTTCTTC. Amino acids: CASSLGFTGGLNEQFF.

V gene TRBV7-9 combines with J gene TRBJ2-3; 11 bases are a match to TRBD2. V shed 4 bases and J 8 bases; nucleotides not matched to a gene: 2. The CDR3 extends over 13 amino acids. Germline CDR1 reads SEHNR; CDR2 reads FQNEAQ (reference sequence). CDR3 coding DNA: TGTGCCAGCAGCTCCGGACTAGCGGGTACGCAGTATTTT. Translating it yields CASSSGLAGTQYF.

This clone has a handful of counts. The chain couples TRBV7-6 to TRBJ2-7; weak D call: TRBD2 (5 bases). Germline V lookup: CDR1 SGHVS, CDR2 FNYEAQ. V lost 2 bases and J 3 bases, leaving 11 bases between the germline ends. The CDR3 is 14 residues long. The CDR3 DNA reads TGTGCCAGCAGCTTACGGGCGGGCTACTACGAGCAGTACTTC. It specifies CASSLRAGYYEQYF.

The chain uses TRBV2 and TRBJ2-1; 8 bases map to TRBD2. Trimming cost V 5 bases and J 1 base; bases outside gene matches: 7. Germline V gene lookup returns CDR1 SNHLY and CDR2 FYNNEI. This CDR3 comprises 16 residues. The CDR3 reads CASSPTGGRSYNEQFF. The CDR3 DNA is TGTGCCAGCAGTCCGACGGGGGGGCGGTCCTACAATGAGCAGTTCTTC.